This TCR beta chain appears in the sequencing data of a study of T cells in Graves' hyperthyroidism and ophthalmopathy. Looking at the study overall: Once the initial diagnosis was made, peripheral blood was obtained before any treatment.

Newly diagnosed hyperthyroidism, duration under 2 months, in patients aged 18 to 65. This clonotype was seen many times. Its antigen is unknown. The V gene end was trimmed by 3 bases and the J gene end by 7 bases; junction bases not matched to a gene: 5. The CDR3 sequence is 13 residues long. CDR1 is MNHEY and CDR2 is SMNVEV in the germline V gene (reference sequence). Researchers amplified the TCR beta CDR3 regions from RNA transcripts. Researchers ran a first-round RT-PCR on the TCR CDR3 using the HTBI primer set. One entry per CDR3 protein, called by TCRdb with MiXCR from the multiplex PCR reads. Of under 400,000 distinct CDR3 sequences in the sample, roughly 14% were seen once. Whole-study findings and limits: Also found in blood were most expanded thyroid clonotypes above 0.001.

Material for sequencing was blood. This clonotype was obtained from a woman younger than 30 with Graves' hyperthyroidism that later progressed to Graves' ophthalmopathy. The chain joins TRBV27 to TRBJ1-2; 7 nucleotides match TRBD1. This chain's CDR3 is CASSLKGARGYTF. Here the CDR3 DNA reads TGTGCCAGCAGTTTGAAGGGGGCGCGTGGCTACACCTTC.